This paragraph covers one TCR beta chain sequence. Its target is not known. The data are from a study of shared clonotypes between healthy human individuals. Findings and caveats of the study: Sample collection involved blood only; tissue repertoires are likely different.

Only Caucasian adults living in Nashville, Tennessee served as donors. The germline CDR1 and CDR2 sequences are MDHEN and SYDVKM. The CDR3 spans 14 residues. Trimming took 5 bases from V and 4 from J, leaving 14 bases between them. Unsorted PBMC DNA sequencing spanned ten immunoSEQ deep assay plates. Assay used: immunoSEQ multiplex PCR; TCRdb lists only in-frame clones, some missing. The top ten hold approximately 13% of the sample, which has 450,000 to 500,000 clones, around 80% seen once. The source is a woman in her 40s in good health. Some clones in this sample may be carry-over from other donors' samples. V gene TRBV28 combines with J gene TRBJ1-2; D ambiguous. What was sequenced was PBMCs. The CDR3 loop is CASSPTTSGYGYTF. The DNA of the CDR3 is TGTGCCAGCAGTCCCACGACGAGTGGCTATGGCTACACCTTC.